A selection of T cell receptor beta chains follows, all from one sample in a study of cytomegalovirus exposure and HLA in healthy donors. This table comes from immunoSEQ multiplex PCR, and its TCRdb copy is limited to in-frame clones, with some not included. The data show 150,000 to 200,000 clones, approximately 89% seen once. Source material: PBMCs. The receptors shown here come from a man younger than 45 in good health and CMV-seropositive. Each CDR3 is given with its conserved first and last residue. The order of the fields is J gene, D gene, V gene, clone size, CDR3 DNA, CDR3 protein. A D gene is named only where the DNA matches it firmly. Clone size is not always given. Where it is, it says once, few, many or a class for expanded clones.

j_call: TRBJ1-2
d_call: .
v_call: TRBV28
clone_size: .
cdr3_nt: TGTGCCAGCAGTCCCGAATCCGGAGCGAGGGGGGGCTACACCTTC
cdr3_aa: CASSPESGARGGYTF

j_call: TRBJ2-2
d_call: .
v_call: TRBV9
clone_size: .
cdr3_nt: TGTGCCAGCAGCTCGGACACGGTCTCCACCGGGGAGCTGTTTTTT
cdr3_aa: CASSSDTVSTGELFF

j_call: TRBJ1-2
d_call: .
v_call: TRBV5-1
clone_size: once
cdr3_nt: TGCGCCAGCAGCTGGTCAGCTGGCGACGGCTACACCTTC
cdr3_aa: CASSWSAGDGYTF

j_call: TRBJ2-5
d_call: .
v_call: TRBV6-5
clone_size: .
cdr3_nt: TGTGCCAGCACTTTTAGCGATGGAGAGACCCAGTACTTC
cdr3_aa: CASTFSDGETQYF

j_call: TRBJ2-7
d_call: .
v_call: TRBV12-2
clone_size: .
cdr3_nt: TGTGCAAGTCGCTTTGCCAAGGGTAGACAGGGAGGCCTTTCCGAGCAGTACTTC
cdr3_aa: CASRFAKGRQGGLSEQYF

j_call: TRBJ2-7
d_call: .
v_call: TRBV7-9
clone_size: once
cdr3_nt: TGTGCCAGCAGCTTAGACGGCGGACGAAGGGACGAGCAGTACTTC
cdr3_aa: CASSLDGGRRDEQYF

j_call: TRBJ2-3
d_call: TRBD2
v_call: TRBV29-1
clone_size: .
cdr3_nt: TGCAGCGTCCGGGGGGGGAGCCCTCGTACAGATACGCAGTATTTT
cdr3_aa: CSVRGGSPRTDTQYF

j_call: TRBJ2-7
d_call: .
v_call: TRBV4-1
clone_size: .
cdr3_nt: TGCGCCAGCAGCCAAAGTAGGGGGGACTTCAGGTACGAGCAGTACTTC
cdr3_aa: CASSQSRGDFRYEQYF

j_call: TRBJ2-2
d_call: .
v_call: TRBV18
clone_size: .
cdr3_nt: TGTGCCAGCTCACCACCGGGGCGCGGGGAGCTGTTTTTT
cdr3_aa: CASSPPGRGELFF

j_call: TRBJ1-1
d_call: TRBD1
v_call: TRBV2
clone_size: .
cdr3_nt: TGTGCCAGCAGTGTCCGGACAGGGGAACCGATGAACACTGAAGCTTTCTTT
cdr3_aa: CASSVRTGEPMNTEAFF

j_call: TRBJ2-1
d_call: .
v_call: TRBV19
clone_size: .
cdr3_nt: TGTGCCAGTAGTTTAGCAGCGAGCTCCTACAATGAGCAGTTCTTC
cdr3_aa: CASSLAASSYNEQFF

j_call: TRBJ1-5
d_call: .
v_call: TRBV6-6
clone_size: .
cdr3_nt: TGTGCCAGCAGTTACGATGGGGGGGCACAGCCCCAGCATTTT
cdr3_aa: CASSYDGGAQPQHF

j_call: TRBJ2-7
d_call: .
v_call: TRBV5-6
clone_size: .
cdr3_nt: TGTGCCAGCAGCTTTAGCTCCTACGAGCAGTACTTC
cdr3_aa: CASSFSSYEQYF

j_call: TRBJ2-2
d_call: .
v_call: TRBV6-5
clone_size: few
cdr3_nt: TGTGCCAGCAGTCCCCCCCTAGCAACCGGGGAGCTGTTTTTT
cdr3_aa: CASSPPLATGELFF

j_call: TRBJ2-1
d_call: .
v_call: TRBV4-3
clone_size: .
cdr3_nt: TGCGCCAGCAGCCCTGCCAGCCTCAATGAGCAGTTCTTC
cdr3_aa: CASSPASLNEQFF

j_call: TRBJ2-1
d_call: .
v_call: TRBV5-1
clone_size: few
cdr3_nt: TGCGCCAGCGGTCCGGGACATCTCTTGGACAATGAGCAGTTCTTC
cdr3_aa: CASGPGHLLDNEQFF

j_call: TRBJ1-2
d_call: TRBD1
v_call: TRBV27
clone_size: .
cdr3_nt: TGTGCCAGCAGGACAGGGGGCTTTGGCTACACCTTC
cdr3_aa: CASRTGGFGYTF

j_call: TRBJ2-5
d_call: .
v_call: TRBV11-3
clone_size: once
cdr3_nt: TGTGCCAGCAGCCCCAGGGACACTATCCAAGAGACCCAGTACTTC
cdr3_aa: CASSPRDTIQETQYF

j_call: TRBJ1-5
d_call: .
v_call: TRBV7-2
clone_size: .
cdr3_nt: TGTGCCAGCAGCTTAGTGGGGGGCTCTAGCAATCAGCCCCAGCATTTT
cdr3_aa: CASSLVGGSSNQPQHF

j_call: TRBJ2-1
d_call: TRBD2
v_call: TRBV2
clone_size: .
cdr3_nt: TGTGCCAGCAGGCCCTCAGCGGGGGCTTACAATGAGCAGTTCTTC
cdr3_aa: CASRPSAGAYNEQFF

j_call: TRBJ1-4
d_call: .
v_call: TRBV6-1
clone_size: .
cdr3_nt: TGTGCCAGCACCGGTCAGCCAACTAATGAAAAACTGTTTTTT
cdr3_aa: CASTGQPTNEKLFF

j_call: TRBJ2-2
d_call: TRBD1
v_call: TRBV7-9
clone_size: .
cdr3_nt: TGTGCCAGCATCCCCAGGACAGGGATCACCGGGGAGCTGTTTTTT
cdr3_aa: CASIPRTGITGELFF

j_call: TRBJ1-2
d_call: .
v_call: TRBV11-3
clone_size: .
cdr3_nt: TGTGCCAGCAGCTTACGGTCGGACTACACCTTC
cdr3_aa: CASSLRSDYTF

j_call: TRBJ2-6
d_call: TRBD1
v_call: TRBV5-1
clone_size: .
cdr3_nt: TGCGCCAGCAGCTTAGAGGGACAGGGAGGGGCCAACGTCCTGACTTTC
cdr3_aa: CASSLEGQGGANVLTF

j_call: TRBJ1-2
d_call: TRBD1
v_call: TRBV11-2
clone_size: .
cdr3_nt: TGTGCCAGCAGCATAGGACAGGGATATGGCTACACCTTC
cdr3_aa: CASSIGQGYGYTF

j_call: TRBJ1-5
d_call: .
v_call: TRBV19
clone_size: .
cdr3_nt: TGTGCCAGTACCACTCGCGGGGACGGCGGCCAGCCCCAGCATTTT
cdr3_aa: CASTTRGDGGQPQHF

j_call: TRBJ2-1
d_call: TRBD1
v_call: TRBV5-4
clone_size: .
cdr3_nt: TGTGCCAGCAGTTATACGCCGGGACAGGGGGACAATGAGCAGTTCTTC
cdr3_aa: CASSYTPGQGDNEQFF

j_call: TRBJ2-5
d_call: TRBD2
v_call: TRBV18
clone_size: .
cdr3_nt: TGTGCCAGCTCGCCCCTAGCGGGGGGGATACAAGAGACCCAGTACTTC
cdr3_aa: CASSPLAGGIQETQYF

j_call: TRBJ1-2
d_call: TRBD1
v_call: TRBV5-1
clone_size: .
cdr3_nt: TGCGCCAGCAGCTTGGCCGGGACAGGGAGCTATGGCTACACCTTC
cdr3_aa: CASSLAGTGSYGYTF

j_call: TRBJ1-5
d_call: .
v_call: TRBV7-2
clone_size: .
cdr3_nt: TGTGCCAGCAGCTTCAGTGCCACTTGGAATCAGCCCCAGCATTTT
cdr3_aa: CASSFSATWNQPQHF

j_call: TRBJ1-1
d_call: TRBD1
v_call: TRBV27
clone_size: .
cdr3_nt: TGTGCCAGCAGCCGACAGGGCCTGAACACTGAAGCTTTCTTT
cdr3_aa: CASSRQGLNTEAFF

j_call: TRBJ2-7
d_call: TRBD1
v_call: TRBV5-1
clone_size: .
cdr3_nt: TGCGCCAGCAGCCCCTCCCCGACAGGGGGCTACGAGCAGTACTTC
cdr3_aa: CASSPSPTGGYEQYF

j_call: TRBJ1-5
d_call: .
v_call: TRBV7-2
clone_size: .
cdr3_nt: TGTGCCAGCAGCCTGACGTATGAGCCCCAGCATTTT
cdr3_aa: CASSLTYEPQHF

j_call: TRBJ1-1
d_call: TRBD1
v_call: TRBV30
clone_size: .
cdr3_nt: TGTGCCCCAATCGGGACAGGGGGCGGGAGCACTGAAGCTTTCTTT
cdr3_aa: CAPIGTGGGSTEAFF

j_call: TRBJ2-5
d_call: .
v_call: TRBV7-9
clone_size: .
cdr3_nt: TGTGCCAGCAGCTCAGTTTCGACAGCGGAAGAGACCCAGTACTTC
cdr3_aa: CASSSVSTAEETQYF

j_call: TRBJ2-5
d_call: TRBD1
v_call: TRBV5-8
clone_size: .
cdr3_nt: TGTGCCAGCAGTTACACAGGGGGCGCGGAGACCCAGTACTTC
cdr3_aa: CASSYTGGAETQYF

j_call: TRBJ2-6
d_call: .
v_call: TRBV2
clone_size: .
cdr3_nt: TGTGCCAGCAGCAAGACTCGGACAGCTGGGGCCAACGTCCTGACTTTC
cdr3_aa: CASSKTRTAGANVLTF

j_call: TRBJ1-2
d_call: .
v_call: TRBV7-3
clone_size: .
cdr3_nt: TGTGCCAGCAGCTTCGGGCCTAACTATGGCTACACCTTC
cdr3_aa: CASSFGPNYGYTF

j_call: TRBJ2-1
d_call: .
v_call: TRBV4-3
clone_size: .
cdr3_nt: TGCGCCAGCAGCCCGACCAGGATGGGGAATGAGCAGTTCTTC
cdr3_aa: CASSPTRMGNEQFF

j_call: TRBJ1-5
d_call: .
v_call: TRBV19
clone_size: .
cdr3_nt: TGTGCCAGTAGTATGAGTGACACGGCCAGGTGGCAGCCCCAGCATTTT
cdr3_aa: CASSMSDTARWQPQHF

j_call: TRBJ2-3
d_call: .
v_call: TRBV13
clone_size: .
cdr3_nt: TGTGCCAGCAGCTTATTAGGGGATGCAGATACGCAGTATTTT
cdr3_aa: CASSLLGDADTQYF

j_call: TRBJ1-4
d_call: TRBD1
v_call: TRBV11-3
clone_size: .
cdr3_nt: TGTGCCAGCAGCTTCCCCGGGACAGGGAATGAAAAACTGTTTTTT
cdr3_aa: CASSFPGTGNEKLFF

j_call: TRBJ1-1
d_call: .
v_call: TRBV27
clone_size: .
cdr3_nt: TGTGCCAGCAGTTTTAGCTTCCAGGGTGAAGCTTTCTTT
cdr3_aa: CASSFSFQGEAFF